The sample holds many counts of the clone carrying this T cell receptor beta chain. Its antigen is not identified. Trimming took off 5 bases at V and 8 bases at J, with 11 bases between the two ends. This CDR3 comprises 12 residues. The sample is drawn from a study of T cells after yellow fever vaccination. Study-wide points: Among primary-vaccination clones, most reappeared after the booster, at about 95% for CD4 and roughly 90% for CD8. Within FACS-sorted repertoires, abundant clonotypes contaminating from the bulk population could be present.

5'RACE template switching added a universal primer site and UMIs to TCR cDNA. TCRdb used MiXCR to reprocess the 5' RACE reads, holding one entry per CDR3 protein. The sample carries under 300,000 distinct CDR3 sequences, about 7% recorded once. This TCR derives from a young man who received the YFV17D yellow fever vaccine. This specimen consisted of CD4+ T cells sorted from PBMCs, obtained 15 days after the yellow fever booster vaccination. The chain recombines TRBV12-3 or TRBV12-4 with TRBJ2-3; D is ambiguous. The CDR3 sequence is CASSSSRATQYF. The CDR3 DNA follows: TGTGCCAGCAGTAGCAGCCGGGCTACGCAGTATTTT.